Shown below are 2 T cell receptor beta chains from a single sample sequenced in a study of T cell changes during pregnancy in multiple sclerosis. Clones were sequenced by immunoSEQ multiplex PCR, and TCRdb holds only the in-frame ones, with some missing. The sample lists over 45,000 clones; around nine tenths were seen once. Sequencing was performed on CD4+ T cells from peripheral blood mononuclear cells, taken in the third trimester of pregnancy. The receptors shown here come from a female donor with multiple sclerosis, enrolled in a pregnancy study.

In its sample, this clone was seen once. The chain links TRBV5-8 to TRBJ2-6; possibly TRBD1 for D (5 bases). With 5 bases removed from V and 1 base from J, the gap between germline ends came to 10 bases. This CDR3 is 15 amino acids long. Germline CDR1 SGHTS, CDR2 YDEGEE. The CDR3 here is CASSYDRSGANVLTF. The CDR3 region has the DNA TGTGCCAGCAGTTATGACAGATCTGGGGCCAACGTCCTGACTTTC. Combining the CDR3 with reference TRBV5-8 and TRBJ2-6 gives the whole variable domain EAGVTQSPTHLIKTRGQQATLRCSPISGHTSVYWYQQALGLGLQFLLWYDEGEERNRGNFPPRFSGRQFPNYSSELNVNALELEDSALYLCASSYDRSGANVLTFGAGSRLTVL.

The rearrangement links TRBV5-1 to TRBJ2-3; the match to TRBD2 covers 9 bases. Germline-derived CDR1 and CDR2 are SGHRS and YFSETQ. The CDR3 extends over 16 amino acids. V lost 0 bases, J lost 2 bases, and 4 bases stayed unmatched. This CDR3 is CASSLGASGDTDTQYF. The CDR3 DNA is TGCGCCAGCAGCTTGGGTGCTAGCGGGGACACAGATACGCAGTATTTT.